This TCR beta chain was captured by sequencing in a study of blood T cell repertoires in COVID-19. The overall study: Researchers got acute and convalescent COVID-19 samples from the United States, Italy and Spain. T cells, B-cell-depleted T cells, or PBMCs supplied cDNA or gDNA.

In the authors' methods: Estimation of nucleated cell counts relied on the amplification of reference gene primers. Clones were read by immunoSEQ multiplex PCR, and TCRdb kept only the in-frame ones, dropping some. V, J and clone size derive from that table, while D and trimming were established from the DNA sequence. The top ten hold around 6.6% of the sample, which has 50,000 to 60,000 clones, roughly four fifths seen once. The receptor was isolated from a man between 65 and 79 years old with active COVID-19. The specimen sequenced was peripheral blood.

This CDR3 is CASTILLRGRGYF. The CDR3 bases are TGCGCCAGCACCATACTACTCAGGGGAAGGGGATACTTC. The chain joins TRBV10-1 to TRBJ2-4; D might be TRBD1 (6 bases). CDR1 and CDR2 (germline): WNHNN, SYGVQD (reference sequence). V was clipped by 7 bases and J by 16 bases, with 23 bases between them. CDR3 length: 13 amino acids.